One sample yielded the 30 T cell receptor beta chains listed below, sequenced in a study of blood T cells in healthy people across ages (dated by TCRdb to the mid-2010s). Preparation of the library involved 5' RACE. For sequencing, an Illumina HiSeq 2500 was employed. The second PCR ran for roughly 7 to 12 cycles and used a J-beta primer mix along with a sample-barcoded 5' primer. TCRdb passed the public sequencing reads through fastp at Q25 and MiXCR, retaining productive beta sequences. Under each unique CDR3 protein, matching rows form one entry showing the most common genes and DNA. This sample comprises under 950,000 distinct CDR3 sequences, around a fifth of them detected only once. In total, the top ten clones hold about 20% of the sample. Sequenced: blood. These receptors all come from a man aged 70 or older in good health.

Note on this clonotype: The conserved phenylalanine or tryptophan is not found at the CDR3 terminus, so this likely reflects a read error. J is TRBJ2-5 and V is TRBV6-1, with 14 bases identical to TRBD2. The DNA matches TRBJ2-1 better at its end, which makes the J call doubtful. Per germline, CDR1 MNHNS and CDR2 SASEGT. The CDR3 sequence is 15 residues long. The CDR3: CASSPGLAGGHEQFS. The CDR3 DNA reads TGTGCCAGCAGCCCAGGACTAGCGGGAGGTCATGAGCAGTTCTCC.

This clonotype has just a few counts. The chain couples TRBV5-1 to TRBJ1-2; 10 nucleotides match TRBD1. The CDR3 has 16 amino acids. Looked up from germline, CDR1 is SGHRS and CDR2 is YFSETQ. The junction had 16 bases not matched to a gene; V was cut back by 6 bases and J by 8 bases. The CDR3 loop is CASTTDSGTGVRGYTF. The CDR3 DNA reads TGCGCCAGCACAACCGATTCCGGGACAGGGGTCCGGGGCTACACCTTC.

This chain connects TRBV7-2 to TRBJ2-5, with TRBD2 as a possible D gene (6 bases). CDR3 length: 14 residues. Germline CDR1 reads SGHTA; CDR2 reads FQGNSA. The germline V and J ends were trimmed by 1 base and 5 bases, with 11 bases remaining between them. Written as DNA, the CDR3 is TGTGCCAGCAGCTTAGTCGAGGGAGGCGAGACCCAGTACTTC. Residues: CASSLVEGGETQYF.

This chain links TRBV7-9 with TRBJ1-1; maybe TRBD1 (5 bases). CDR3 length equals 15 residues. Germline CDR1 SEHNR, CDR2 FQNEAQ (reference sequence). Trimming removed 6 bases at V and 1 base at J, with 15 bases between. The CDR3 region is CASSFGFGQNTEAFF. The CDR3 nucleotides read TGTGCCAGCAGTTTCGGCTTCGGACAGAACACTGAAGCTTTCTTT.

V is TRBV12-3 or TRBV12-4 and J is TRBJ1-1; 9 nucleotides match TRBD1. J lost 3 bases, V lost 2 bases, and 4 bases had no gene match. The CDR3 is 15 residues long. CDR3 DNA: TGTGCCAGCAGTTTAAGACGGACAGGGGACACTGAAGCTTTCTTT. Protein sequence: CASSLRRTGDTEAFF.

A word on this clonotype: An end of the junction does not agree with germline; a read error may underlie this. The chain joins TRBV2 to TRBJ2-2; TRBD1 agrees at 7 bases. The length of the CDR3 is 14 residues. Germline CDR1 SNHLY, CDR2 FYNNEI. CDR3 coding DNA: TGTGCCAGCAGTCCGACAGGGTACACCGGGGAGCTGTCTTTT. It specifies CASSPTGYTGELSF.

The chain employs TRBV3-1 and TRBJ2-3, with a possible D match to TRBD1 (7 bases). The germline CDR1 and CDR2 sequences are LGHDT and YNNKEL (reference sequence). V lost 2 bases and J 1 base, leaving 16 bases between the germline ends. CDR3 length: 17 residues. The CDR3 nucleotides are TGTGCCAGCAGCCAATTCGGCAGGGGGGTTGGCACAGATACGCAGTATTTT. Its protein is CASSQFGRGVGTDTQYF.

The chain employs TRBV12-3 or TRBV12-4 and TRBJ2-7; the match to TRBD1 covers 7 bases. This CDR3 is 12 amino acids long. V gave up 6 bases and J gave up 6 bases; unmatched junction bases: 5. CDR3 protein: CASREQGTEQYF. The DNA for the CDR3 is TGTGCCAGCAGAGAACAGGGGACCGAGCAGTACTTC.

The rearrangement links TRBV24-1 to TRBJ2-1; TRBD1 agrees at 12 bases. Germline V gene data show CDR1 as KGHDR and CDR2 as SFDVKD. J lost 2 bases, V lost 1 base, and 11 bases had no gene match. The CDR3 length is 20 residues. This CDR3 reads CATSDLGTGGPLSTYNEQFF. Here the CDR3 DNA reads TGTGCCACCAGTGATTTAGGGACAGGGGGCCCACTTTCAACCTACAATGAGCAGTTCTTC.

V and J are TRBV6-5 and TRBJ2-3, with D uncertain. The CDR3 length is 15 residues. The V gene lost 0 bases and the J gene lost 0 bases, with 7 bases spanning the gap. Germline values: CDR1 MNHEY, CDR2 SVGAGI. CDR3 sequence reads: CASSYSPASTDTQYF. The CDR3 coding sequence is TGTGCCAGCAGTTACTCACCGGCGAGCACAGATACGCAGTATTTT.

This clonotype turned up a few times. The genes are TRBV14 and TRBJ1-4; D call uncertain. This CDR3 is 15 amino acids long. Germline V CDR1 and CDR2: SGHDN, FVKESK. Trimming removed 4 bases at V and 6 bases at J, with 15 bases between. The CDR3 reads CASSPDRVGDEKLFF. Written as DNA, the CDR3 is TGTGCCAGCAGCCCTGACCGGGTTGGCGATGAAAAACTGTTTTTT. Variable domain in full (rest from reference TRBV14 and TRBJ1-4): EAGVTQFPSHSVIEKGQTVTLRCDPISGHDNLYWYRRVMGKEIKFLLHFVKESKQDESGMPNNRFLAERTGGTYSTLKVQPAELEDSGVYFCASSPDRVGDEKLFFGSGTQLSVL.

This clonotype was counted between two and nine times. The chain carries TRBV5-1 and TRBJ2-1; D might be TRBD2 (5 bases). The last part of the DNA fits TRBJ2-7 better; the J call may be wrong. The germline gives CDR1 SGHRS, CDR2 YFSETQ. This CDR3 has 14 residues. The CDR3 coding sequence is TGCGCCAGCAGCTTGGTGCCGGGATCCCACGAGCAGTACTTC. Protein product: CASSLVPGSHEQYF.

This rearrangement joins TRBV6-6 to TRBJ2-2; D might be TRBD1 (5 bases). Trimming cost V 7 bases and J 7 bases, with 13 bases left between them. The germline V gene has CDR1 MNHNY and CDR2 SVGAGI (reference sequence). There are 13 residues in the CDR3. The CDR3 region has the DNA TGTGCCAGCAACCCCACAGGAGACGGGGAGCTGTTTTTT. Translation gives CASNPTGDGELFF.

This clonotype was observed a few times. The gene calls are TRBV27 and TRBJ2-4, with 11 nucleotides matching TRBD2. This CDR3 region has 19 residues. The trim removed 6 bases at V and 0 bases at J, leaving 13 bases unmatched. CDR1 is MNHEY, CDR2 SMNVEV, per germline (reference sequence). The CDR3 nucleotides read TGTGCCAGCAGCAGGAAGACTAGCGGGATTTCTCTAGCCAAAAACATTCAGTACTTC. It yields the protein CASSRKTSGISLAKNIQYF.

This CDR3 is CASSVVQGSYEQYF. CDR3 in DNA: TGCGCCAGCAGCGTAGTCCAGGGTTCCTACGAGCAGTACTTC. The chain carries TRBV5-1 and TRBJ2-5; the D gene is possibly TRBD1 (5 bases). The end of the DNA aligns better with TRBJ2-7, so the J call may be wrong. This CDR3 is 14 amino acids long. Germline V gene data show CDR1 as SGHRS and CDR2 as YFSETQ.

This clonotype was seen only a few times. This chain joins TRBV7-2 and TRBJ2-5; D remains ambiguous. Trimming removed 5 bases at V and 5 bases at J, with 6 bases between. CDR1 and CDR2 (germline): SGHTA, FQGNSA. The CDR3 runs 11 residues. The CDR3 DNA sequence: TGTGCCAGCAGCCTCCCGGAGACCCAGTACTTC. This codes for CASSLPETQYF.

The sample holds a few counts of this clonotype. The chain employs TRBV20-1 and TRBJ1-5; TRBD1 matches 7 bases. CDR1 and CDR2 (germline): DFQATT, SNEGSKA (reference sequence). The CDR3 contains 12 residues. The ends lost 5 bases at V and 5 bases at J; junction bases unmatched: 3. CDR3 nucleotides: TGCAGTGCTCAGGGGGGTCATCAGCCCCAGCATTTT. This translates into CSAQGGHQPQHF.

The V call is TRBV7-9, the J call TRBJ2-3; no clear D gene. Germline V gene data show CDR1 as SEHNR and CDR2 as FQNEAQ (reference sequence). The V gene lost 4 bases and the J gene lost 2 bases, with 13 bases spanning the gap. This CDR3 is built from 15 residues. For the CDR3, the DNA is TGTGCCAGCAGCTCACAAAAAGATATCACAGATACGCAGTATTTT. Protein: CASSSQKDITDTQYF.

This clonotype was counted between two and nine times. The chain links TRBV20-1 to TRBJ2-7; D gene ambiguous. The CDR3 sequence is 12 residues long. Per germline, CDR1 DFQATT and CDR2 SNEGSKA (reference sequence). V dropped 6 bases and J dropped 2 bases, with 11 bases sitting between them. Written as DNA, the CDR3 is TGCAGTGCCCACGGACGTCCCTACGAGCAGTACTTC. Its translation is CSAHGRPYEQYF.

This clonotype was detected only a few times. V usage is TRBV21-1 and J usage is TRBJ1-1; the table assigns TRBD1, which was not confirmed against the DNA. TRBV21-1 is noted as a pseudogene. The CDR3 contains 17 residues. CDR3 bases: TGTGCCAGCAGCAATTTGGACCGGGACAGGAGGTTGAGGGAAGCTTTCTTT. Translated: CASSNLDRDRRLREAFF.

The V gene is TRBV11-2, the J gene TRBJ1-2; D gene uncertain. Looked up from germline, CDR1 is SGHAT and CDR2 is FQNNGV. Trimming stripped 1 base from V and 1 base from J, with 7 bases between. The CDR3 is made up of 14 amino acids. The chain's CDR3 is CASSLVNSNYGYTF. The CDR3 nucleotides read TGTGCCAGCAGCTTAGTGAACAGTAACTATGGCTACACCTTC.

The chain uses TRBV6-5 and TRBJ2-3; the D is unclear. There are 14 residues in the CDR3. CDR1 is MNHEY, CDR2 SVGAGI, per germline. Trimming pared 5 bases from V and 4 bases from J, leaving 13 bases between. In DNA form, the CDR3 reads TGTGCCAGCAGTGACGTTGTTGGATCAGATACGCAGTATTTT. Translation gives CASSDVVGSDTQYF.

This chain joins TRBV7-9 and TRBJ1-6; a weak D match, TRBD1 (6 bases). The CDR3 has 15 residues. Germline-derived CDR1 and CDR2 are SEHNR and FQNEAQ (reference sequence). V gave up 4 bases and J gave up 6 bases, with 13 bases separating them. The CDR3 DNA is TGTGCCAGCAGCTCACAACAGGGATCTAATTCACCCCTCCACTTT. Translating it yields CASSSQQGSNSPLHF.

This clonotype occurred a few times. The chain carries TRBV14 and TRBJ2-1; D is possibly TRBD2 (6 bases). The CDR3 sequence is 15 residues long. Trimming pared 7 bases from V and 2 bases from J, leaving 15 bases between. CDR1 SGHDN and CDR2 FVKESK come from the germline V gene. For the CDR3, the DNA is TGTGCCAGCAAACCCCGGGACTTCACCTACAATGAGCAGTTCTTC. The encoded protein is CASKPRDFTYNEQFF.

The chain is built from TRBV4-1 and TRBJ2-2; D may be TRBD2 (5 bases). Germline V lookup: CDR1 MGHRA, CDR2 YSYEKL. Trimming stripped 1 base from V and 7 bases from J, with 13 bases between. The CDR3 length is 15 residues. The CDR3, as DNA: TGCGCCAGCAGCCAAGGGAGCGGATCCTACGGGGAGCTGTTTTTT. Translated: CASSQGSGSYGELFF.

This clonotype came up many times. The chain recombines TRBV7-3 with TRBJ2-1; D unresolved. V dropped 7 bases and J dropped 6 bases, with 4 bases sitting between them. Germline CDR1 SGHTA, CDR2 FQGTGA. The CDR3 consists of 10 residues. CDR3 nucleotides: TGTGCCAGCACTGCCAATGAGCAGTTCTTC. It translates to CASTANEQFF.

In DNA, the CDR3 is TGTGCCAGCAGCCAATGGGGGACTGCCACAGATACGCAGTATTTT. This gives the protein CASSQWGTATDTQYF. The chain combines TRBV14 with TRBJ2-3; D possibly corresponds to TRBD2 (6 bases). CDR1 and CDR2 from the germline V gene are SGHDN and FVKESK. This CDR3 is built from 15 residues. V lost 2 bases and J lost 2, with 11 bases in between.

Concerning this clonotype: Mismatch with germline at one junction end may stem from a read error. This chain links TRBV2 with TRBJ2-3; the match to TRBD2 covers 12 bases. The CDR3 is 17 residues long. In germline, CDR1 is SNHLY, CDR2 FYNNEI. CDR3 DNA: TGTGCCAACAGTGAACGGACTAGCGGGGTCGCTGGAGATACGCAGTATTTT. The encoded protein is CANSERTSGVAGDTQYF.

This clonotype was seen a handful of times. J is TRBJ1-1 and V is TRBV20-1; TRBD1 might be the D (6 bases). Germline V gene lookup returns CDR1 DFQATT and CDR2 SNEGSKA (reference sequence). The germline V and J ends were trimmed by 6 bases and 9 bases, with 14 bases remaining between them. This CDR3 comprises 11 residues. CDR3 amino acids: CSARGGEQAFF. The CDR3 coding sequence is TGCAGTGCAAGGGGGGGGGAACAAGCTTTCTTT.

This clonotype was counted a few times. The rearrangement joins TRBV10-3 to TRBJ2-1, with D unresolved. The J call may be faulty, since TRBJ2-5 better matches the DNA end. The CDR3 runs to 13 residues. Germline V lookup: CDR1 ENHRY, CDR2 SYGVKD. DNA for the CDR3: TGTGCCATCAGTGAGTCGAACGGGGAGACCCAGTACTTC. Residues: CAISESNGETQYF.